This T cell receptor (beta chain) emerged from a study of T cells in Graves' hyperthyroidism and ophthalmopathy. Germline values: CDR1 SQVTM, CDR2 ANQGSEA. J lost 5 bases, V lost 7 bases, and 10 bases had no gene match. This CDR3 is 14 amino acids long. RNA transcripts served as the template for amplifying TCR beta CDR3 regions. HTBI primers were used for first-round RT-PCR of the TCR CDR3. Each CDR3 protein gets one entry after TCRdb re-called the multiplex PCR reads with MiXCR. This sample has fewer than 650,000 distinct CDR3 sequences, with 40% to 55% found just once. This clonotype was found many times.

The TCR originated in an adult woman with Graves' disease, either hyperthyroidism or ophthalmopathy (not recorded which). The chain carries TRBV29-1 and TRBJ2-5; 10 bases map to TRBD1. The sample was peripheral blood or thyroid tissue (not recorded which). The CDR3 is CSARDRGRSETQYF. CDR3 bases: TGCAGCGCCCGTGACAGGGGGCGTTCGGAGACCCAGTACTTC.